The clone carrying this T cell receptor beta chain was picked up a small number of times. This record belongs to a study of T cells of healthy individuals. TCRdb redid the calling of the 5' RACE reads with MiXCR, one entry per CDR3 protein. The sample comprises some 85,000 distinct CDR3 sequences, approximately 5.4% of which are singletons, and 7.5% to 8% rests with the top ten. The germline CDR1 and CDR2 sequences are KGHSH and LQKENI. V lost 0 bases, J lost 7 bases, and 5 bases stayed unmatched. The length of the CDR3 is 15 residues. V and J are TRBV18 and TRBJ2-3, with 9 bases that match TRBD2. The sequence was obtained from a female donor in good health. For the CDR3, the DNA is TGTGCCAGCTCACCACCGGGACTAGCCTCAAATACGCAGTATTTT. Translation: CASSPPGLASNTQYF.